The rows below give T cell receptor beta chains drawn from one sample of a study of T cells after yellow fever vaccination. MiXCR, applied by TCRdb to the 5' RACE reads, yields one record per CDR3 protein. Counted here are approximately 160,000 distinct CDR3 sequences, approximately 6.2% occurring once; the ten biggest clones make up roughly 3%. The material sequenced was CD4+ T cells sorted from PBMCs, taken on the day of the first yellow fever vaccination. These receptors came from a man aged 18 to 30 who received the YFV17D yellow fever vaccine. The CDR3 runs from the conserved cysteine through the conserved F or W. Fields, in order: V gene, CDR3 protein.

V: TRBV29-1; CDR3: CSVMGGGPSVFF
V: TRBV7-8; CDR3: CASSPRTKKFGYTF
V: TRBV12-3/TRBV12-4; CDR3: CASRSGGAGGDTQYF
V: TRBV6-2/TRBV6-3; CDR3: CASSSRWQASNQPQHF
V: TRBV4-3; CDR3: CASSTPDRGSNYGYTF
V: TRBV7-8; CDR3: CASTFNGQGKQETQYF
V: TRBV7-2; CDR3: CASSPLQGTGGTDTQYF
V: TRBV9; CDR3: CASSVTGAEQFF
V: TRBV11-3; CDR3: CARPLGSNAQETQYF
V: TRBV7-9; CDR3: CASSLTPGLPGELFF
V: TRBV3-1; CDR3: CASSQGSGSKNIQYF
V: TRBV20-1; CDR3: CSAREYSIPFF
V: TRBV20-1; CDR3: CSARPGLGLNTEAFF
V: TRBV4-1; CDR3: CASSQGLENTQYF
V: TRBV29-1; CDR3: CSARDSGGADTQYF
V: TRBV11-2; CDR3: CASSLPGQPQVTQYF